Listed here are 21 T cell receptor beta chains from one sample, sequenced in a study of blood T cell repertoires in COVID-19. Libraries were prepared by immunoSEQ multiplex PCR; TCRdb keeps only in-frame clonotypes and omits some of them. The table records about 150,000 clones, roughly 84% of them present only once. Source material: peripheral blood. The receptors originated from a woman aged 50 to 60 in a cohort sampled during active or convalescent COVID-19.

The chain combines TRBV2 with TRBJ2-2, with D possibly matching TRBD1 (5 bases). Trimming removed 5 bases at V and 5 bases at J, with 9 bases between. Germline assignment: CDR1 SNHLY and CDR2 FYNNEI. The CDR3 is made up of 13 amino acids. The CDR3: CASSTDRTGELFF. The CDR3 DNA reads as TGTGCCAGCAGTACCGACAGAACCGGGGAGCTGTTTTTT.

The rearrangement joins TRBV7-9 to TRBJ2-5; D might be TRBD2 (6 bases). The germline V gene encodes CDR1 SEHNR and CDR2 FQNEAQ (reference sequence). Trimming took off 3 bases at V and 5 bases at J, with 22 bases between the two ends. The CDR3 contains 17 residues. The CDR3 loop reads CASSFDRGQLARETQYF. The CDR3 coding sequence is TGTGCCAGCAGCTTCGACCGTGGCCAACTAGCACGGGAGACCCAGTACTTC. The whole variable domain, remainder taken from reference TRBV7-9 and TRBJ2-5, is DTGVSQNPRHKITKRGQNVTFRCDPISEHNRLYWYRQTLGQGPEFLTYFQNEAQLEKSRLLSDRFSAERPKGSFSTLEIQRTEQGDSAMYLCASSFDRGQLARETQYFGPGTRLLVL.

This rearrangement joins TRBV14 to TRBJ1-2; the match to TRBD1 covers 7 bases. This CDR3 is 15 amino acids long. V was clipped by 4 bases and J by 4 bases; unmatched bases: 9. Germline loops: CDR1 SGHDN, CDR2 FVKESK. The CDR3 spells CASSRTGATAYGYTF. CDR3 sequence (DNA): TGTGCCAGCAGCCGGACAGGAGCTACGGCCTATGGCTACACCTTC.

The V and J genes are TRBV10-3 and TRBJ1-1, with D possibly matching TRBD1 (6 bases). Germline loops: CDR1 ENHRY, CDR2 SYGVKD. V was shortened by 7 bases and J by 2 bases, with 14 bases between the two germline ends. This CDR3 is 14 amino acids long. CDR3 residues: CAITPGHLNTEAFF. The DNA for the CDR3 is TGTGCCATCACGCCGGGACACCTAAACACTGAAGCTTTCTTT.

The V and J genes are TRBV4-1 and TRBJ2-7; 9 bases are a match to TRBD1. The ends lost 1 base at V and 3 bases at J; junction bases unmatched: 10. CDR3 length equals 17 residues. Germline values: CDR1 MGHRA, CDR2 YSYEKL. CDR3 loop: CASSQGDRDRVRYEQYF. CDR3 DNA sequence: TGCGCCAGCAGCCAAGGGGACCGGGACAGGGTACGCTACGAGCAGTACTTC.

With regard to this clone: Other DNA sequences in the same sample also yield this CDR3. The chain employs TRBV7-9 and TRBJ1-6; 7 bases line up with TRBD1. CDR3 length: 15 residues. The junction had 7 bases not matched to a gene; V was cut back by 1 base and J by 10 bases. Germline V CDR1 and CDR2: SEHNR, FQNEAQ (reference sequence). The DNA for the CDR3 is TGTGCCAGCAGCTTAGATACCAGGGGGAACTCACCCCTCCACTTT. Protein sequence: CASSLDTRGNSPLHF.

The chain has TRBV3-1 (or the pseudogene TRBV3-2) and TRBJ1-4; the D is unclear. The CDR3 consists of 13 residues. Trimming took 1 base from V and 8 from J, leaving 8 bases between them. In germline, CDR1 is LGHDT, CDR2 YNNKEL (reference sequence). The CDR3 DNA reads as TGTGCCAGCAGCCAAGGTGCGCAAGAAAAACTGTTTTTT. Amino acid sequence: CASSQGAQEKLFF.

The chain's CDR3 is CASRARDRGSYEQYF. The CDR3 region has the DNA TGTGCCAGCAGGGCCCGGGACAGGGGATCCTACGAGCAGTACTTC. V usage is TRBV7-2 and J usage is TRBJ2-7; 10 bases match TRBD1. V shed 6 bases, J shed 1 base, and the junction held 6 bases outside the gene matches. The germline CDR1 and CDR2 sequences are SGHTA and FQGNSA. This CDR3 is built from 15 residues.

The CDR3 bases are TGCGCCAGCAGCCCTCGGGACAGGGCTCGCGAGCAGTACTTC. Protein sequence: CASSPRDRAREQYF. The chain links TRBV5-1 to TRBJ2-7, with TRBD1 matching over 9 bases. Trimming cost V 4 bases and J 6 bases; bases outside gene matches: 8. This CDR3 has 14 residues. Germline V gene data show CDR1 as SGHRS and CDR2 as YFSETQ.

The CDR3 DNA sequence: TGCGCCAGCAGCTCTTCATTAACAGGGTTAGGGGAGACCCAGTACTTC. Translated, it gives CASSSSLTGLGETQYF. The chain joins TRBV5-1 to TRBJ2-5; maybe TRBD1 (6 bases). This CDR3 is built from 16 residues. Germline V gene sequence: CDR1 SGHRS, CDR2 YFSETQ. V lost 3 bases to trimming and J lost 5 bases, with 20 bases between them.

The chain employs TRBV27 and TRBJ1-1, with D perhaps matching TRBD1 (5 bases). CDR3 length equals 14 residues. The ends were cut back, 5 bases at V and 1 base at J, with 11 bases in the middle. Per the germline V gene, CDR1 is MNHEY and CDR2 is SMNVEV (reference sequence). CDR3 in DNA: TGTGCCAGCAGTGATCTCCAGGGGAACACTGAAGCTTTCTTT. Translation: CASSDLQGNTEAFF.

The table lists this clone with a count of one. The genes are TRBV11-3 and TRBJ2-7; tentative D call: TRBD2 (6 bases). Germline V lookup: CDR1 SGHNT, CDR2 YENEEA. The length of the CDR3 is 16 residues. Trimming cost V 4 bases and J 2 bases, with 18 bases left between them. In nucleotides, the CDR3 is TGTGCCAGCAGCTCTTACGGCGGGGCTCAGGCCTACGAGCAGTACTTC. Amino acid sequence: CASSSYGGAQAYEQYF. Complete variable domain (other parts from reference TRBV11-3 and TRBJ2-7): EAGVVQSPRYKIIEKKQPVAFWCNPISGHNTLYWYLQNLGQGPELLIRYENEEAVDDSQLPKDRFSAERLKGVDSTLKIQPAELGDSAVYLCASSSYGGAQAYEQYFGPGTRLTVT.

The rearrangement uses TRBV7-9 and TRBJ1-2; D is unclear. V was pared by 5 bases and J by 0 bases, with 7 bases between. Germline V gene sequence: CDR1 SEHNR, CDR2 FQNEAQ (reference sequence). The CDR3 loop spans 13 amino acids. The CDR3 protein is CASSLTANYGYTF. The CDR3 bases are TGTGCCAGCAGCCTTACAGCTAACTATGGCTACACCTTC.

This chain links TRBV12-3 or TRBV12-4 with TRBJ1-1, with D unclear. This CDR3 has 12 amino acids. Trimming left V 5 bases short and J 5 bases short, with 9 bases between. The CDR3 DNA reads as TGTGCCAGCAGTCGGGATGGGACTGAAGCTTTCTTT. Its translation: CASSRDGTEAFF.

This clone has a handful of counts. The V call is TRBV6-4, the J call TRBJ2-3; perhaps TRBD2 as D (7 bases). The length of the CDR3 is 14 residues. Germline V gene data show CDR1 as MRHNA and CDR2 as SNTAGT. The CDR3 loop reads CASSGGTSTDTQYF. The CDR3 DNA is TGTGCAAGTTCGGGGGGCACCAGCACAGATACGCAGTATTTT.

This clone was detected a few times. Here the CDR3 reads CASSEGAGGFDEQFF. The DNA of the CDR3 is TGTGCCAGCAGTGAAGGAGCGGGGGGGTTCGATGAGCAGTTCTTC. The genes are TRBV6-4 and TRBJ2-1; TRBD2 aligns across 10 bases. CDR3 length: 15 amino acids. Per the germline V gene, CDR1 is MRHNA and CDR2 is SNTAGT. The V and J ends lost 3 bases and 8 bases, in that order; junction bases with no gene match: 7.

On this clone itself: In the same sample, other DNA sequences code for this CDR3. The V call is TRBV6-2 or TRBV6-3, the J call TRBJ1-1; 8 nucleotides align to TRBD1. The CDR3 extends over 14 amino acids. The ends lost 2 bases at V and 4 bases at J; junction bases unmatched: 3. Germline lookup yields CDR1 MNHEY and CDR2 SVGEGT. For the CDR3, the DNA is TGTGCCAGCAGTTACACGACAGGGGTCACTGAAGCTTTCTTT. As protein: CASSYTTGVTEAFF.

The chain employs TRBV14 and TRBJ2-1; a weak D match, TRBD2 (5 bases). In germline, CDR1 is SGHDN, CDR2 FVKESK. The CDR3 runs to 12 residues. Trimming removed 1 base at V and 8 bases at J, with 6 bases between. The CDR3 DNA follows: TGTGCCAGCAGCCAAGTGGAGGATGAGCAGTTCTTC. It yields the protein CASSQVEDEQFF.

This chain joins TRBV10-2 and TRBJ1-6, with a tentative D call TRBD1 (5 bases). Germline V gives CDR1 WSHSY, CDR2 SAAADI. V was shortened by 2 bases and J by 7 bases, with 12 bases between the two germline ends. The CDR3 runs 15 residues. CDR3 coding DNA: TGCGCCAGCAGTGAGGTGCAGGGAGGAAATTCACCCCTCCACTTT. It translates to CASSEVQGGNSPLHF.

The chain carries TRBV7-9 and TRBJ1-2; D gene unclear. From germline, CDR1 is SEHNR and CDR2 FQNEAQ (reference sequence). Trimming cost V 5 bases and J 0 bases, with 7 bases left between them. The CDR3 covers 13 residues. Here the CDR3 reads CASSPGTNYGYTF. The CDR3, as DNA: TGTGCCAGCAGCCCCGGGACTAACTATGGCTACACCTTC.

Turning to this clone: Other DNA variants within this sample encode the same CDR3. The rearrangement joins TRBV9 to TRBJ1-2, with TRBD1 matching over 10 bases. After removal of 4 bases from V and 3 bases from J, the junction contained 3 bases not matched to a gene. From germline, CDR1 is SGDLS and CDR2 YYNGEE. The CDR3 length is 14 residues. CDR3 nucleotide sequence: TGTGCCAGCAGCCCGGGGACAGGGGACTATGGCTACACCTTC. Its translation: CASSPGTGDYGYTF.